A single sample gave rise to the 25 T cell receptor beta chains below, sequenced in a study of identical twins. TCRdb reprocessed the 5' RACE reads with MiXCR, giving one entry per CDR3 protein. Counted here are under 300,000 distinct CDR3 sequences, 6.5% to 9.5% occurring once; the ten biggest clones make up roughly 3.1%. This same sample was also taken into another study, of yellow fever vaccine responses in identical twins.

The specimen was CD8+ T cells sorted from blood. These receptors were obtained from a woman under 30 in good health.

Many counts were recorded for this clonotype. The rearrangement links TRBV4-1 to TRBJ1-5; tentative D call: TRBD1 (6 bases). Germline V gene data show CDR1 as MGHRA and CDR2 as YSYEKL. V gave up 2 bases and J gave up 3 bases, with 11 bases separating them. The CDR3 spans 15 residues. CDR3 sequence: CASSQIRDNNQPQHF. DNA for the CDR3: TGCGCCAGCAGCCAAATCCGGGACAACAATCAGCCCCAGCATTTT.

This clonotype was seen ten or more times. The gene calls are TRBV5-6 and TRBJ2-5; 7 nucleotides agree with TRBD1. CDR1 and CDR2 (germline): SGHDT, YYEEEE. The J segment lost 5 bases and the V segment lost 0 bases, leaving 1 base of the junction unmatched. There are 13 residues in the CDR3. The CDR3 protein is CASSLVQGETQYF. The DNA of the CDR3 is TGTGCCAGCAGCTTGGTACAGGGGGAGACCCAGTACTTC.

This clonotype was seen only a few times. The V call is TRBV6-5, the J call TRBJ1-2; a possible D gene is TRBD1 (5 bases). This CDR3 spans 16 amino acids. V shed 2 bases and J shed 4 bases, with 17 bases lying between them. Germline lookup yields CDR1 MNHEY and CDR2 SVGAGI. CDR3 DNA: TGTGCCAGCAGTTACGTAGTGGGTCAGGGCGGCTATGGCTACACCTTC. This encodes CASSYVVGQGGYGYTF.

This clonotype has ten or more counts. The gene calls are TRBV6-2 or TRBV6-3 and TRBJ1-5; D is possibly TRBD1 (5 bases). The CDR3 totals 14 residues. Germline V lookup: CDR1 MNHEY, CDR2 SVGEGT. V lost 6 bases to trimming and J lost 4 bases, with 13 bases between them. CDR3 bases: TGTGCCAGCAGCTCTGGGACGGAAAATCAGCCCCAGCATTTT. The encoded protein is CASSSGTENQPQHF.

The rearrangement uses TRBV7-9 and TRBJ2-1; no firm D call. Germline CDR1 is SEHNR and CDR2 is FQNEAQ (reference sequence). The CDR3 runs 17 residues. V lost 4 bases and J 0 bases, leaving 16 bases between the germline ends. The CDR3 here is CASSSPTQESSYNEQFF. Written as DNA, the CDR3 is TGTGCCAGCAGCTCCCCGACCCAGGAGAGCTCCTACAATGAGCAGTTCTTC.

The rearrangement joins TRBV6-6 to TRBJ2-5; D gene ambiguous. The V gene's germline CDR1 is MNHNY and CDR2 SVGAGI (reference sequence). V was clipped by 5 bases and J by 6 bases, with 13 bases between them. The CDR3 has 13 residues. The CDR3 region has the DNA TGTGCCAGCAGTGACCGGCTACACAAGACCCAGTACTTC. This encodes CASSDRLHKTQYF.

To note about this clonotype: Mismatch with germline at one junction end may stem from a read error. The chain has TRBV11-2 and TRBJ2-3; D may match TRBD1 or TRBD2 (6 bases each). The V gene's germline CDR1 is SGHAT and CDR2 FQNNGV. CDR3 length equals 13 residues. The CDR3 DNA reads as TGTGCCAGCAGACCGGGGGCGGTAGATACGAAGTATTTT. Translation gives CASRPGAVDTKYF.

The rearrangement links TRBV4-2 to TRBJ2-3, with D possibly being TRBD2 (6 bases). Germline loops: CDR1 LGHNA, CDR2 YNFKEQ. The V and J ends lost 5 bases and 2 bases respectively, with 23 bases between them. This CDR3 spans 18 amino acids. CDR3 amino acids: CASSTLASESSVTDTQYF. DNA of the CDR3: TGTGCCAGCAGCACTCTCGCGTCGGAGTCTAGCGTCACAGATACGCAGTATTTT.

The gene calls are TRBV4-1 and TRBJ2-7; TRBD2 aligns across 11 bases. Germline V gene data show CDR1 as MGHRA and CDR2 as YSYEKL. The CDR3 sequence is 15 residues long. V shed 2 bases and J 6 bases; nucleotides not matched to a gene: 6. The CDR3 DNA follows: TGCGCCAGCAGCCAAAAGTGGGGACTAGCGGTCGAGCAGTACTTC. It codes for CASSQKWGLAVEQYF.

The sample holds many counts of this clonotype. This chain links TRBV24-1 with TRBJ2-7, with TRBD1 as a possible D gene (6 bases). Germline V CDR1 and CDR2: KGHDR, SFDVKD. The CDR3 is 16 amino acids. V was pared by 2 bases and J by 4 bases, with 17 bases between. The CDR3 is CATSDSRGLVKYEQYF. Written as DNA, the CDR3 is TGTGCCACCAGTGATTCCAGGGGCCTCGTCAAGTACGAGCAGTACTTC.

The sample holds many counts of this clonotype. The chain couples TRBV3-1 to TRBJ2-5, with 7 bases aligning to TRBD2. Germline V CDR1 and CDR2: LGHDT, YNNKEL (reference sequence). The CDR3 sequence is 16 residues long. V lost 0 bases to trimming and J lost 3 bases; unmatched junction nucleotides: 7. The CDR3 reads CASSQDRRRGKETQYF. CDR3 DNA sequence: TGTGCCAGCAGCCAAGATCGGAGGCGGGGGAAAGAGACCCAGTACTTC.

Here the CDR3 reads CASSYSGQGNEQFF. CDR3 coding DNA: TGTGCCAGCAGTTACTCGGGACAGGGGAATGAGCAGTTCTTC. The J gene is TRBJ2-1, the V gene TRBV6-5; TRBD1 aligns across 10 bases. V shed 0 bases and J 7 bases; nucleotides not matched to a gene: 0. This CDR3 has 14 residues. Germline CDR1 MNHEY, CDR2 SVGAGI.

This clonotype was recorded at least ten times. The V gene is TRBV7-9, the J gene TRBJ2-2; D is undetermined. Germline V gene data show CDR1 as SEHNR and CDR2 as FQNEAQ (reference sequence). Trimming stripped 1 base from V and 4 bases from J, with 13 bases between. CDR3 size: 16 residues. CDR3 sequence reads: CASSLEPALTTGELFF. CDR3 coding DNA: TGTGCCAGCAGCTTAGAACCAGCCTTGACCACCGGGGAGCTGTTTTTT.

This clonotype was seen repeatedly, ten times or more. V gene TRBV6-5 combines with J gene TRBJ2-1, with D maybe TRBD2 (6 bases). The CDR3 is made up of 13 amino acids. From germline, CDR1 is MNHEY and CDR2 SVGAGI. The V end was cut by 3 bases, the J end by 4 bases, with 7 bases between. CDR3 sequence (DNA): TGTGCCAGCAGTTATCGGGAGTACAATGAGCAGTTCTTC. Its protein product is CASSYREYNEQFF.

This clonotype was counted many times. The CDR3 loop reads CATSRDLSGSYEQYF. For the CDR3, the DNA is TGTGCCACCAGCAGAGACCTTAGTGGGTCCTACGAGCAGTACTTC. This chain connects TRBV15 to TRBJ2-7; D not resolved. This CDR3 is 15 amino acids long. V was clipped by 0 bases and J by 1 base, with 10 bases between them. The germline V gene encodes CDR1 LNHNV and CDR2 YYDKDF (reference sequence).

This clonotype was recorded at least ten times. The chain carries TRBV20-1 and TRBJ2-1; D remains ambiguous. Germline-derived CDR1 and CDR2 are DFQATT and SNEGSKA (reference sequence). The CDR3 covers 13 residues. The V gene lost 0 bases and the J gene lost 6 bases, with 9 bases spanning the gap. The CDR3 spells CSARDAQPNEQFF. The CDR3 region has the DNA TGCAGTGCTAGAGATGCACAGCCCAATGAGCAGTTCTTC.

DNA of the CDR3: TGTGCCAGTAGTACAGAGGGTTTCGAGCAGTACTTC. Its translation: CASSTEGFEQYF. V and J are TRBV19 and TRBJ2-7; possibly TRBD2 for D (5 bases). The germline V gene encodes CDR1 LNHDA and CDR2 SQIVND (reference sequence). The ends were cut back, 4 bases at V and 6 bases at J, with 10 bases in the middle. The CDR3 length is 12 residues.

Points on this clonotype: Germline and junction disagree at one end, which may indicate a read error. V is TRBV20-1 and J is TRBJ2-7, with 8 bases fitting TRBD2. The V gene's germline CDR1 is DFQATT and CDR2 SNEGSKA (reference sequence). This CDR3 is built from 17 residues. CDR3 protein: CCARDVKREFVGYEQYF. The CDR3 bases are TGCTGTGCTAGAGATGTTAAGCGGGAGTTTGTAGGCTACGAGCAGTACTTC.

This clonotype was seen a few times. The gene calls are TRBV12-5 and TRBJ2-3; a weak D match, TRBD2 (5 bases). Germline assignment: CDR1 LGHNT and CDR2 FRNRAP. The ends were cut back, 4 bases at V and 3 bases at J, with 14 bases in the middle. The CDR3 runs to 15 residues. The CDR3 bases are TGTGCTAGTGGTTCCGCCGGGATATTGACAGATACGCAGTATTTT. It translates to CASGSAGILTDTQYF.

This clonotype was recorded at least ten times. The rearrangement uses TRBV3-1 and TRBJ2-7; 7 nucleotides align to TRBD2. This CDR3 spans 15 amino acids. V shed 0 bases and J 2 bases; nucleotides not matched to a gene: 4. Germline V gene data show CDR1 as LGHDT and CDR2 as YNNKEL (reference sequence). CDR3 in DNA: TGTGCCAGCAGCCAAGATAGCCTAGCGGCCTACGAGCAGTACTTC. Protein: CASSQDSLAAYEQYF.

V gene TRBV7-9 combines with J gene TRBJ2-7; 7 bases map to TRBD1. Losses at the gene ends were 6 bases for V and 5 bases for J; bases not matched to a gene: 4. CDR3 length: 12 residues. CDR1 is SEHNR, CDR2 FQNEAQ, per germline (reference sequence). The CDR3 sequence is CASSKQGNEQYF. DNA for the CDR3: TGTGCCAGCAGTAAACAGGGGAACGAGCAGTACTTC. Looking up the rest from reference TRBV7-9 and TRBJ2-7 gives the full variable domain: DTGVSQNPRHKITKRGQNVTFRCDPISEHNRLYWYRQTLGQGPEFLTYFQNEAQLEKSRLLSDRFSAERPKGSFSTLEIQRTEQGDSAMYLCASSKQGNEQYFGPGTRLTVT.

This chain uses TRBV14 with TRBJ2-2; 9 bases map to TRBD1. CDR1 is SGHDN and CDR2 is FVKESK in the germline V gene. CDR3 length equals 18 residues. With V trimmed by 4 bases and J by 3 bases, 12 bases remained unmatched. Here the CDR3 reads CASSPTATGGVDTGELFF. The DNA of the CDR3 is TGTGCCAGCAGCCCCACGGCGACAGGGGGAGTGGACACCGGGGAGCTGTTTTTT.

This clonotype appeared many times. The chain couples TRBV10-3 to TRBJ2-1; 11 nucleotides align to TRBD2. V was clipped by 6 bases and J by 4 bases; unmatched bases: 2. This CDR3 contains 14 residues. Germline V gene data show CDR1 as ENHRY and CDR2 as SYGVKD. The CDR3 sequence: CAIRGTSGYNEQFF. Written as DNA, the CDR3 is TGTGCCATCAGGGGGACTAGCGGTTACAATGAGCAGTTCTTC.

The table lists this clonotype with a few counts. The chain combines TRBV7-2 with TRBJ2-1; 7 bases are a match to TRBD1. V dropped 0 bases and J dropped 8; count of bases not matched to a gene: 13. The CDR3 spans 17 residues. Germline V gives CDR1 SGHTA, CDR2 FQGNSA. The CDR3 reads CASSLAEGVGGSYEQFF. CDR3 DNA sequence: TGTGCCAGCAGCTTAGCGGAAGGTGTAGGGGGCTCGTATGAGCAGTTCTTC.

Many counts were recorded for this clonotype. This chain links TRBV20-1 with TRBJ1-1; D remains ambiguous. The CDR3 has 12 residues. The V end was cut by 0 bases, the J end by 4 bases, with 6 bases between. The V gene's germline CDR1 is DFQATT and CDR2 SNEGSKA (reference sequence). The CDR3: CSAREVGTEAFF. CDR3 DNA sequence: TGCAGTGCTAGAGAGGTGGGCACTGAAGCTTTCTTT.